The 8 T cell receptor beta chains reported below all come from one sample, sequenced in a study of T cell repertoires in ileal Crohn's disease (dated by TCRdb to about 2019). Libraries came from the immunoSEQ multiplex PCR assay. Here the immuneACCESS table is served through TCRdb, limited to in-frame sequences with V and J called. Missing clones are a known gap in these copies; in checked studies unresolved V genes cover under half, and the rest lacks a known reason. The sample has over 25,000 clones on record, roughly 75% of them singletons. Around 20% of the sample is held by the ten biggest clonotypes. Sequenced: ileal tissue. These receptors were obtained from an adult with Crohn's disease.

This clone was found once. The chain links TRBV5-1 to TRBJ2-7; 8 nucleotides match TRBD1. With V trimmed by 0 bases and J by 5 bases, 7 bases remained unmatched. This CDR3 has 15 amino acids. The germline V gene has CDR1 SGHRS and CDR2 YFSETQ. In DNA, the CDR3 is TGCGCCAGCAGCTTGGAGCGACAGGGGCCGGACGAGCAGTACTTC. Its translation is CASSLERQGPDEQYF.

V gene TRBV6-7 combines with J gene TRBJ1-2, with TRBD1 matching over 7 bases. TRBV6-7 is labeled an ORF, and its function is uncertain. Trimming took 7 bases from V and 1 from J; bases not matched to a gene: 18. The CDR3 totals 18 residues. The CDR3 DNA sequence: TGTGCCAGCACCAACTGTGACCAGACAGGGTTAGTTAACTATGGCTACACCTTC. Translated, it gives CASTNCDQTGLVNYGYTF.

The CDR3: CASTTFGFSYNEQFF. The CDR3 DNA sequence: TGTGCCAGCACCACCTTTGGCTTCTCCTACAATGAGCAGTTCTTC. V usage is TRBV7-8 and J usage is TRBJ2-1; D unclear. CDR3 length equals 15 residues. The V end was cut by 7 bases, the J end by 0 bases, with 13 bases between. Germline CDR1 SGHVS, CDR2 FQNEAQ. The full variable domain, its missing parts supplied by reference TRBV7-8 and TRBJ2-1, is GAGVSQSPRYKVAKRGQDVALRCDPISGHVSLFWYQQALGQGPEFLTYFQNEAQLDKSGLPSDRFFAERPEGSVSTLKIQRTQQEDSAVYLCASTTFGFSYNEQFFGPGTRLTVL.

The V gene is TRBV11-2, the J gene TRBJ1-2; perhaps TRBD1 as D (6 bases). The V end was cut by 1 base, the J end by 6 bases, with 18 bases between. Per the germline V gene, CDR1 is SGHAT and CDR2 is FQNNGV. CDR3 length equals 16 residues. In DNA, the CDR3 is TGTGCCAGCAGCTTAGCCCGGGGGCGGGGGCTGGATGGCTACACCTTC. Its protein product is CASSLARGRGLDGYTF.

The rearrangement links TRBV4-1 to TRBJ2-7; 8 positions agree with TRBD2. Per the germline V gene, CDR1 is MGHRA and CDR2 is YSYEKL. The CDR3 loop spans 18 amino acids. Trimming at V came to 4 bases and at J to 4 bases, leaving 18 bases not matched to a gene. The CDR3 bases are TGCGCCAGCAGCCTAAGAGAGTACGGGAGGGCCGAATCATACGAGCAGTACTTC. This gives the protein CASSLREYGRAESYEQYF.

This chain uses TRBV6-4 with TRBJ2-2; no definite D call. CDR1 is MRHNA and CDR2 is SNTAGT in the germline V gene. There are 14 residues in the CDR3. V lost 6 bases and J lost 0, with 8 bases in between. The DNA of the CDR3 is TGTGCCAGCAGCCCCGGAGCGAACACCGGGGAGCTGTTTTTT. Its translation is CASSPGANTGELFF.

The chain combines TRBV30 with TRBJ2-3; 8 bases fit TRBD1. The CDR3 consists of 13 residues. V lost 5 bases, J lost 0 bases, and 1 base stayed unmatched. CDR1 and CDR2 from the germline V gene are GTSNPN and SVGIG (reference sequence). The CDR3 spells CAWGTGSTDTQYF. CDR3 bases: TGTGCCTGGGGGACAGGCAGCACAGATACGCAGTATTTT. The entire variable domain, with the rest obtained from reference TRBV30 and TRBJ2-3, is as follows: SQTIHQWPATLVQPVGSPLSLECTVEGTSNPNLYWYRQAAGRGLQLLFYSVGIGQISSEVPQNLSASRPQDRQFILSSKKLLLSDSGFYLCAWGTGSTDTQYFGPGTRLTVL.

This chain links TRBV5-1 with TRBJ2-1, with 9 bases identical to TRBD1. CDR1 is SGHRS and CDR2 is YFSETQ in the germline V gene. The V gene end was trimmed by 0 bases and the J gene end by 12 bases; junction bases not matched to a gene: 1. This CDR3 spans 12 amino acids. For the CDR3, the DNA is TGCGCCAGCAGCTTGGCGACAGGGGGGCAGTTCTTC. Protein product: CASSLATGGQFF.